The entry that follows covers one T cell receptor beta chain sequence. This specimen comes from a study of blood T cell repertoires in COVID-19. Cohort 3 donors were reported recovered after two negative PCRs, clearance, or symptom resolution. The repertoire was sequenced with immunoSEQ multiplex PCR; TCRdb's copy has only in-frame clones and lacks some. The table shows a few hundred thousand clones, with approximately 84% occurring only once. The material sequenced was PBMCs or T cells enriched from blood (not recorded which). This sequence was found in a woman aged 30 to 39 who had recovered from COVID-19.

CDR3 in amino acids: CASSYREENSPLHF. The CDR3 DNA sequence: TGTGCCAGCAGTTACAGGGAGGAGAATTCACCCCTCCACTTT. The rearrangement joins TRBV6-5 to TRBJ1-6; D unclear. Trimming removed 2 bases at V and 7 bases at J, with 9 bases between. The CDR3 runs 14 residues. The germline V gene has CDR1 MNHEY and CDR2 SVGAGI.